The TCR beta chain described here comes from a study of monozygotic twins with inflammatory bowel disease. TCRdb reprocessed the 5' RACE reads and stores each CDR3 protein as one record, lacking DNA. This table holds some 450,000 distinct CDR3 sequences. This CDR3 spans 15 amino acids. Germline V lookup: CDR1 SGHKS, CDR2 YYEKEE (reference sequence). This receptor was identified in a human donor with ulcerative colitis or Crohn's disease, or a healthy co-twin of an affected twin (not recorded which). V usage is TRBV5-5 and J usage is TRBJ2-2; absent DNA, TCRdb's TRBD1 call cannot be checked. The sequenced sample consisted of blood. CDR3 sequence: CASRPGQGANGELFF.